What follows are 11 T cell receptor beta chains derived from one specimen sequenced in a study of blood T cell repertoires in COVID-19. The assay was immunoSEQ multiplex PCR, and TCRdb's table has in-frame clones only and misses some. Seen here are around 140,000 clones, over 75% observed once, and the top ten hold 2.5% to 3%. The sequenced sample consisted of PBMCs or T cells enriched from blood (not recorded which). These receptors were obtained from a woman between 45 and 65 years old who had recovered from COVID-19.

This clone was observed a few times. CDR3 DNA sequence: TGTGCCAGCAGCACCACTAGCGGGGGTCAAGAGACCCAGTACTTC. Translating gives CASSTTSGGQETQYF. This chain joins TRBV7-2 and TRBJ2-5, with TRBD2 matching 11 bases. V dropped 5 bases and J dropped 2; count of bases not matched to a gene: 4. CDR3 length: 15 residues. Germline assignment: CDR1 SGHTA and CDR2 FQGNSA. The variable domain in full, with the rest retrieved from reference TRBV7-2 and TRBJ2-5, is GAGVSQSPSNKVTEKGKDVELRCDPISGHTALYWYRQSLGQGLEFLIYFQGNSAPDKSGLPSDRFSAERTGGSVSTLTIQRTQQEDSAVYLCASSTTSGGQETQYFGPGTRLLVL.

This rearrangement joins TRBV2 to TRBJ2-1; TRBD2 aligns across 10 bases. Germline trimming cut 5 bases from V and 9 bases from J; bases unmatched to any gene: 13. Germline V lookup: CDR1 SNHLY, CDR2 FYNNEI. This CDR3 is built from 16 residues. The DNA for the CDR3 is TGTGCCAGCAGTCGGACTAGCGGAGGGTCATTGGGTGAGCAGTTCTTC. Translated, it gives CASSRTSGGSLGEQFF.

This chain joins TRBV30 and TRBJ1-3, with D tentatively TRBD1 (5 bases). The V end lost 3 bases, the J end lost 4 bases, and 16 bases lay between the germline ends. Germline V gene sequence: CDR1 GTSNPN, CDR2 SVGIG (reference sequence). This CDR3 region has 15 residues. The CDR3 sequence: CAWSPSGGRGNTIYF. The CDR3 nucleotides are TGTGCCTGGAGCCCGTCCGGGGGGAGGGGAAACACCATATATTTT.

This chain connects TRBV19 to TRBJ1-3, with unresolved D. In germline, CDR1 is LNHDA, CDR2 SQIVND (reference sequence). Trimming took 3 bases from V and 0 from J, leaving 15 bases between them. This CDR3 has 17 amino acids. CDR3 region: CASSISASHSSGNTIYF. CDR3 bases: TGTGCCAGTAGTATTTCCGCATCCCACAGCTCTGGAAACACCATATATTTT.

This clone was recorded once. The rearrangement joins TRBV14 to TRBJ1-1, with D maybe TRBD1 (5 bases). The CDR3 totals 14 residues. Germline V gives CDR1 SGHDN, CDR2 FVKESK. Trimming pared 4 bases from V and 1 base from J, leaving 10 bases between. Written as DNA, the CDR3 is TGTGCCAGCAGCCCTCTTGACAGGAACACTGAAGCTTTCTTT. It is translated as CASSPLDRNTEAFF.

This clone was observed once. CDR3: CASRAGVLTGELFF. In DNA form, the CDR3 reads TGTGCCAGCCGAGCGGGAGTACTGACCGGGGAGCTGTTTTTT. This chain links TRBV6-5 with TRBJ2-2, with TRBD2 matching over 8 bases. The CDR3 has 14 residues. From germline, CDR1 is MNHEY and CDR2 SVGAGI. The junction had 7 bases not matched to a gene; V was cut back by 8 bases and J by 5 bases.

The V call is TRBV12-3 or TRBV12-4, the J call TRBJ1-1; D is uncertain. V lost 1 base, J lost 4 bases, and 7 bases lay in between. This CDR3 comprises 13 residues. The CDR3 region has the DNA TGTGCCAGCAGTTTAGATCAAGCCACTGAAGCTTTCTTT. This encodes CASSLDQATEAFF.

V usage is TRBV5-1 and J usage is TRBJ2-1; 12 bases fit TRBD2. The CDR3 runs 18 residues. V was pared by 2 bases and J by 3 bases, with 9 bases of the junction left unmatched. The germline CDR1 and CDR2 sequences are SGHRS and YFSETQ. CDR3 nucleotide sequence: TGCGCCAGCAGCTTACTAGCGGGAGGTCCTAATCTCTACAATGAGCAGTTCTTC. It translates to CASSLLAGGPNLYNEQFF.

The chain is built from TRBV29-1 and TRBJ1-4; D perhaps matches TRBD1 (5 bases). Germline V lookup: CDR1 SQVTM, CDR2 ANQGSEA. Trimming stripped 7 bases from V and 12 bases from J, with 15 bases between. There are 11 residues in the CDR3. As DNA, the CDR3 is TGCAGCGGCTTAAGGGGCCGTGAACTGTTTTTT. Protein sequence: CSGLRGRELFF.

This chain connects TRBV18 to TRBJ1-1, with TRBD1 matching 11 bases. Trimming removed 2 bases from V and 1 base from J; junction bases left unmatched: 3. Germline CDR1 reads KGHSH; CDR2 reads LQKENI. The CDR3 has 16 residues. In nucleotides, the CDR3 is TGTGCCAGCTCACCAGGACAGGGGGCGGCGAACACTGAAGCTTTCTTT. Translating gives CASSPGQGAANTEAFF.

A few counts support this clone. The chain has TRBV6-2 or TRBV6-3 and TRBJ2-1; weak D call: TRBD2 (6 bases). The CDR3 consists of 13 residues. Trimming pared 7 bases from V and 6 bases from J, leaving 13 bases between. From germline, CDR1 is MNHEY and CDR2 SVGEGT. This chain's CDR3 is CASTPSGVNEQFF. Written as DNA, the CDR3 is TGTGCCAGCACCCCCTCGGGAGTCAATGAGCAGTTCTTC.